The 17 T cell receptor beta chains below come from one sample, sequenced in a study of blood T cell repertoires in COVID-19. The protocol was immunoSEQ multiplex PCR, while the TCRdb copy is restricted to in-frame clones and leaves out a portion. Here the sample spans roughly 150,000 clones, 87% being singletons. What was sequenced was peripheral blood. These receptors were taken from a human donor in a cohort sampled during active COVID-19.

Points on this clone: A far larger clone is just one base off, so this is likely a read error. The CDR3 region has the DNA TGTGCCAGCAGTTTAGGGACAGGGACCTACGAGCAGTACTTC. Translated: CASSLGTGTYEQYF. V and J are TRBV28 and TRBJ2-7, with TRBD1 matching 9 bases. The CDR3 is 14 residues long. The germline V gene encodes CDR1 MDHEN and CDR2 SYDVKM. Trimming at V came to 2 bases and at J to 2 bases, leaving 1 base not matched to a gene.

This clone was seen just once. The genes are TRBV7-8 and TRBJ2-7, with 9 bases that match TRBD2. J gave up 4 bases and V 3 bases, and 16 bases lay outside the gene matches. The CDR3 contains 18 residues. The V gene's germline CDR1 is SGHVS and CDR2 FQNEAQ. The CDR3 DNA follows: TGTGCCAGCAGCTTTTTAGGCCCTGAGTCTAGCGGGAAGTACGAGCAGTACTTC. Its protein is CASSFLGPESSGKYEQYF.

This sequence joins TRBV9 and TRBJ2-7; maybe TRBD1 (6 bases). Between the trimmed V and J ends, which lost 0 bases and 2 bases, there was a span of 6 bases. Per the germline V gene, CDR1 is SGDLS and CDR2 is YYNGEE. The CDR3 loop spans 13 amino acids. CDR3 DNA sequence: TGTGCCAGCAGCGTAGGGACAGCCTACGAGCAGTACTTC. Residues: CASSVGTAYEQYF.

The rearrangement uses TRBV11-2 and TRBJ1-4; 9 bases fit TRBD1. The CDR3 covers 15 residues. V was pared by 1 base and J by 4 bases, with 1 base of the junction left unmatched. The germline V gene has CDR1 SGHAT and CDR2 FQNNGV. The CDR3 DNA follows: TGTGCCAGCAGCTTAGGGGGACAGGGTAATGAAAAACTGTTTTTT. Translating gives CASSLGGQGNEKLFF.

The CDR3 coding sequence is TGTGCCAGCAGTTACCCCACAGGGGACTGGGCCACTGAAGCTTTCTTT. Translated, it gives CASSYPTGDWATEAFF. J is TRBJ1-1 and V is TRBV6-2 or TRBV6-3; 7 nucleotides line up with TRBD1. Looked up from germline, CDR1 is MNHEY and CDR2 is SVGEGT. The V and J ends lost 2 bases and 4 bases, in that order; junction bases with no gene match: 10. The CDR3 is 16 residues long.

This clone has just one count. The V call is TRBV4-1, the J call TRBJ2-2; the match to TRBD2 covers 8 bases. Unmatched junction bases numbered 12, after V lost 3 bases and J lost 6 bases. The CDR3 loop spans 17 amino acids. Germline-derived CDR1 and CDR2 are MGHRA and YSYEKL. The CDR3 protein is CASSHGSLAGPAGELFF. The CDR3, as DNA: TGCGCCAGCAGCCACGGTTCCTTAGCGGGGCCCGCCGGGGAGCTGTTTTTT.

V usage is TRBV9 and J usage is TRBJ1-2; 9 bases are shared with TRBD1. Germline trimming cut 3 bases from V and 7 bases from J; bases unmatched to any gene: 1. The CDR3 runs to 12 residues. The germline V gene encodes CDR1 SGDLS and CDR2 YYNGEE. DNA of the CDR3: TGTGCCAGCAGCGGGGACAGGGCTGGCTACACCTTC. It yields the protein CASSGDRAGYTF.

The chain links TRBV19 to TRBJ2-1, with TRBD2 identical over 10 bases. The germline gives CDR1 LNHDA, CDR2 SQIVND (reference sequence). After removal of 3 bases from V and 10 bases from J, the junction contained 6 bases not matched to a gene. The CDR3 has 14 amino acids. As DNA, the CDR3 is TGTGCCAGTAGTATCGCTAGCGGGAGCGGGGAGCAGTTCTTC. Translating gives CASSIASGSGEQFF. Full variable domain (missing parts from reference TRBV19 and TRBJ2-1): DGGITQSPKYLFRKEGQNVTLSCEQNLNHDAMYWYRQDPGQGLRLIYYSQIVNDFQKGDIAEGYSVSREKKESFPLTVTSAQKNPTAFYLCASSIASGSGEQFFGPGTRLTVL.

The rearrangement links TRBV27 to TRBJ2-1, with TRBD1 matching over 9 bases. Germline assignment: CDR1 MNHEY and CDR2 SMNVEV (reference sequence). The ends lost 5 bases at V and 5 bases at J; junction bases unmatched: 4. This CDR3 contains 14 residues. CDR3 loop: CASSPGTGNNEQFF. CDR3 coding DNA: TGTGCCAGCAGTCCCGGGACAGGGAACAATGAGCAGTTCTTC.

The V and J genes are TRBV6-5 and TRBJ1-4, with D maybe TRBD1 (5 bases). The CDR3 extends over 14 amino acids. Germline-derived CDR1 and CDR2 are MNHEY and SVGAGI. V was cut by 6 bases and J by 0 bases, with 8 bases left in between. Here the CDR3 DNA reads TGTGCCAGCAGCCCGACAGCAACTAATGAAAAACTGTTTTTT. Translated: CASSPTATNEKLFF.

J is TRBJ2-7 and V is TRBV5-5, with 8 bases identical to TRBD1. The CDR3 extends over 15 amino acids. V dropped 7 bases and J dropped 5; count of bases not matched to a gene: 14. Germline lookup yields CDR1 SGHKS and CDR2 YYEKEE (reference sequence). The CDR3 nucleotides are TGTGCCAGCTCTCCGGGACAGGTTGTTTCCCACGAGCAGTACTTC. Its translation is CASSPGQVVSHEQYF.

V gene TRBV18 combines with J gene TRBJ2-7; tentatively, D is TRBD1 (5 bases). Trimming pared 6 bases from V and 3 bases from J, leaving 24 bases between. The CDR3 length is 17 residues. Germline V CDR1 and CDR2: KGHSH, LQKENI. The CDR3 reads CASSPTATDWGNYEQYF. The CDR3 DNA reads TGTGCCAGCTCGCCTACAGCGACAGACTGGGGAAACTACGAGCAGTACTTC.

CDR3 coding DNA: TGTGCCAGCAGTCGCTCGGGACACCGGGGGGATGGCTACACCTTC. It encodes CASSRSGHRGDGYTF. J is TRBJ1-2 and V is TRBV27; TRBD1 might be the D (6 bases). With 5 bases removed from V and 6 bases from J, the gap between germline ends came to 19 bases. The germline V gene encodes CDR1 MNHEY and CDR2 SMNVEV (reference sequence). CDR3 length: 15 residues.

The CDR3 coding sequence is TGTGCCAGCTCCCCCCAGGGTGGAAACACCATATATTTT. This gives the protein CASSPQGGNTIYF. The V call is TRBV6-5, the J call TRBJ1-3, with a possible D match to TRBD1 (5 bases). The germline V and J ends were trimmed by 8 bases and 3 bases, with 11 bases remaining between them. The CDR3 extends over 13 amino acids. CDR1 MNHEY and CDR2 SVGAGI come from the germline V gene.

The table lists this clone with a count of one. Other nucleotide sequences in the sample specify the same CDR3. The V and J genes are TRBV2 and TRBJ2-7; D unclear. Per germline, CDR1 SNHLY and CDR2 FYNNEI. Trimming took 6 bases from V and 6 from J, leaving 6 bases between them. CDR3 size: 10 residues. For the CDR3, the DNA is TGTGCCAGCAGCGGGTCCGAGCAGTACTTC. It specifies CASSGSEQYF.

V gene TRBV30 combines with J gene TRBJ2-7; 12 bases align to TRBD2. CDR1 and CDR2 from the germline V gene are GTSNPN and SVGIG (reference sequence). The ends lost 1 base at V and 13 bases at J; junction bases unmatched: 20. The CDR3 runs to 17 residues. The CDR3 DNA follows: TGTGCCTGGAGTGGAGCGGCTAGCGGGAGGGCCATCAGTTCTCCTTACTTC. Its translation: CAWSGAASGRAISSPYF.

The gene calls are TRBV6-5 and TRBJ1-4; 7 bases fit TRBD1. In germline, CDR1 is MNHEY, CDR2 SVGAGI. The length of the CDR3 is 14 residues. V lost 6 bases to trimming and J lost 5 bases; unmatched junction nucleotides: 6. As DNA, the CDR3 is TGTGCCAGCAGGCCGGGACAGTTAAATGAAAAACTGTTTTTT. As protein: CASRPGQLNEKLFF.